Sequencing of this TCR beta chain was carried out in a study of T cell changes during pregnancy in multiple sclerosis. TCRdb keeps only in-frame clones here, not all; method: immunoSEQ multiplex PCR. This table has under 100,000 clones, about 95% appearing once. The CDR3 has 13 amino acids. Germline V gives CDR1 MNHEY, CDR2 SMNVEV (reference sequence). The V end lost 4 bases, the J end lost 7 bases, and 11 bases lay between the germline ends. The TCR sequence derives from a female donor with multiple sclerosis, enrolled in a pregnancy study. The specimen was peripheral blood, collected in the second trimester of pregnancy. This chain joins TRBV27 and TRBJ2-1; the D gene is possibly TRBD2 (6 bases). In DNA form, the CDR3 reads TGTGCCAGCAGTTCCCCGGGAGCTAATGAGCAGTTCTTC. Its protein is CASSSPGANEQFF.